The present T cell receptor (beta chain) was sequenced within a study of blood T cell repertoires in COVID-19. Assay used: immunoSEQ multiplex PCR; TCRdb lists only in-frame clones, some missing. The sample comprises over 300,000 clones, about 85% of which are singletons, and approximately 5.4% rests with the top ten. Germline-derived CDR1 and CDR2 are GTSNPN and SVGIG (reference sequence). The trim removed 0 bases at V and 4 bases at J, leaving 11 bases unmatched. This CDR3 has 16 amino acids. Participants, about 18 to 100 years old, spanned some 23 US areas. Symptom resolution, clearance, or two negative PCRs marked donors in Cohort 3 as recovered.

The chain combines TRBV30 with TRBJ2-7; 8 bases are a match to TRBD2. The source material was PBMCs or T cells enriched from blood (not recorded which). This receptor was taken from a woman younger than 45 who had recovered from COVID-19. CDR3 nucleotide sequence: TGTGCCTGGAGTGTAGGCGGGGGGCCCTCGGGTTACGAGCAGTACTTC. Protein: CAWSVGGGPSGYEQYF.